This entry features one TCR beta chain sequence. What it recognizes is unknown. This entry comes from a study of identical twins. The J segment lost 0 bases and the V segment lost 5 bases, leaving 6 bases of the junction unmatched. Germline-derived CDR1 and CDR2 are KGHDR and SFDVKD. There are 16 residues in the CDR3. The study's findings and limits: Abundant beta clonotypes from cord blood bore fewer insertions; memory repertoires lacked this pattern. Models predicted less out-of-frame TCR alpha sharing in monozygotic twins than was found. Where out-of-frame alpha sequences were twin-shared, they showed excess low generation probability.

Unique molecular identifiers were present on cDNA, and template switching added a universal primer site. TCRdb processed the 5' RACE reads anew with MiXCR; each CDR3 protein has one entry. Among 1.5 million to 2 million distinct CDR3 sequences listed, more than 30% were seen once. This TCR was sampled from a newborn girl in good health. This chain joins TRBV24-1 and TRBJ2-1, with 7 nucleotides matching TRBD1. Sequenced sample: cord blood. The DNA for the CDR3 is TGTGCCACCAGTGGACACCGGGACAGCTCCTACAATGAGCAGTTCTTC. It encodes CATSGHRDSSYNEQFF.